This T cell receptor (beta chain) was sequenced in a study of cytomegalovirus exposure and HLA in healthy donors. Across the whole study: Among several hundred genotyped donors, roughly 81% fell in the Caucasian-associated ancestry cluster.

The PCR was carried out with 60 Vbeta primers and 13 Jbeta primers. Sequencing used immunoSEQ multiplex PCR; TCRdb keeps in-frame clones, though not all of them. In the table there are some 200,000 clones, nearly 80% of which are singletons. A remark on this clone: No antigen is known for it.

This CDR3 has 14 residues. Study-level findings and limits: The authors enumerated some 170 TCR beta chains as linked to cytomegalovirus. HLA alleles were associated with around 17,000 TCR beta sequences in a later analysis at 0.05 false discovery rate. Analyses of presence and absence presupposed an approximately uniform sequencing depth across donors.

The chain joins TRBV7-5 to TRBJ2-2; TRBD2, the D gene given by the table, was not confirmed from the DNA. TRBV7-5 constitutes a pseudogene. Material: PBMCs. The clonotype comes from a man aged 18-30 years in good health and CMV-seronegative. For the CDR3, the DNA is TGTGCCAGAAGCTTAGGCGGGGGAACCGGGGAGCTGTTTTTT. It specifies CARSLGGGTGELFF.